This record covers a single T cell receptor (beta chain). Its matching antigen is unknown. This specimen belongs to a study of T-cell reconstitution after alpha-beta-depleted transplantation in children. It was with unique molecular identifiers that the TCRbeta library was prepared. TCRdb recomputed calls from the PCR reads with MiXCR, one row per CDR3 protein. This table has more than 200,000 distinct CDR3 sequences, roughly 8.1% appearing once. Study results and limitations: Reportedly, roughly two months post-transplant, alpha-beta T cells arose from several hundred expanded graft clones. From newly produced T cells came most of the T-cell counts and diversity one year after transplant. There were some patients whose high TCRbeta diversity at day 60 came from surviving recipient T cells and thymic progenitors.

The CDR3 spans 19 residues. The ends lost 8 bases at V and 0 bases at J; junction bases unmatched: 19. The V and J genes are TRBV12-3 or TRBV12-4 and TRBJ2-5; TRBD2 matches 9 bases. The TCR was taken from a male patient between 2 and 10 years old who had a stem cell transplant for acute myeloid leukemia, so the T cells may come from the graft donor. Source: PBMCs, mostly from graft donor cells, taken 360 days after TCRalphabeta/CD19-depleted stem cell transplant. Here the CDR3 DNA reads TGTGCCAGCGGCTCGCGGGCTAGCGGGACACGAAATAACCAAGAGACCCAGTACTTC. Translating gives CASGSRASGTRNNQETQYF.